The entry below describes one T cell receptor beta chain. Antigen specificity is unknown. This record belongs to a study of T cells in localized non-small cell lung cancer. Study-wide results and caveats: Appearances in adjacent lung were noted for a median approximately 52 of the top 100 tumor clones. Because researchers sequenced only one region of the tumor, heterogeneity is still possible.

TCRdb keeps only in-frame clones here, not all; method: immunoSEQ multiplex PCR. The sample holds around 15,000 clones, about 85% seen once. Looked up from germline, CDR1 is SGHRS and CDR2 is YFSETQ. This CDR3 is 14 amino acids long. V lost 4 bases and J lost 9; bases outside the gene matches: 9. The origin of this receptor is a woman between 35 and 75 years old with stage I lung adenocarcinoma. J is TRBJ2-1 and V is TRBV5-1; 8 bases are shared with TRBD2. The specimen comprised peripheral blood, sampled before any cancer treatment. In DNA form, the CDR3 reads TGCGCCAGCAGCCCCGGGACTAGTCTTGCTGAGCAGTTCTTC. Encoded protein: CASSPGTSLAEQFF.